Presented here are 8 T cell receptor beta chains from one specimen sequenced in a study of shared clonotypes between healthy human individuals. The protocol was immunoSEQ multiplex PCR, while the TCRdb copy is restricted to in-frame clones and leaves out a portion. The sample records hundreds of thousands of clones, under 80% being singletons. Sequencing was carried out using memory CD4+ T cells sorted from blood. Subset given: CD45RA-negative fraction. These receptors were collected from a man in his thirties or forties in good health.

The chain is built from TRBV19 and TRBJ2-5, with D maybe TRBD2 (6 bases). Germline V gene lookup returns CDR1 LNHDA and CDR2 SQIVND (reference sequence). The CDR3 runs to 17 residues. V lost 5 bases and J 2 bases, leaving 21 bases between the germline ends. The CDR3 protein is CASSPSYSGGYQETQYF. The CDR3 DNA reads TGTGCCAGTAGTCCCTCTTATAGCGGAGGCTATCAAGAGACCCAGTACTTC.

The V gene is TRBV7-8, the J gene TRBJ1-2; TRBD1 matches 7 bases. CDR1 is SGHVS and CDR2 is FQNEAQ in the germline V gene. The CDR3 is 14 residues long. Unmatched junction bases numbered 6, after V lost 4 bases and J lost 4 bases. CDR3 DNA sequence: TGTGCCAGCAGCTCCCTACAGGGGCGCTATGGCTACACCTTC. It yields the protein CASSSLQGRYGYTF.

The chain joins TRBV18 to TRBJ1-3; D uncertain. The CDR3 is 16 amino acids. Trimming stripped 1 base from V and 0 bases from J, with 10 bases between. The germline CDR1 and CDR2 sequences are KGHSH and LQKENI. In nucleotides, the CDR3 is TGTGCCAGCTCACCACAAGGACTGAGCTCTGGAAACACCATATATTTT. Translation gives CASSPQGLSSGNTIYF.

This clone showed up just once. The V and J genes are TRBV28 and TRBJ2-2, with D possibly TRBD2 on 5 matching bases. V was cut by 6 bases and J by 4 bases, with 12 bases left in between. The CDR3 extends over 14 amino acids. From germline, CDR1 is MDHEN and CDR2 SYDVKM. CDR3: CASSRSGTTGELFF. The CDR3 bases are TGTGCCAGCAGCCGAAGCGGAACCACCGGGGAGCTGTTTTTT.

This sequence joins TRBV19 and TRBJ2-7, with TRBD2 identical over 10 bases. Losses at the gene ends were 4 bases for V and 3 bases for J; bases not matched to a gene: 3. The germline gives CDR1 LNHDA, CDR2 SQIVND (reference sequence). This CDR3 spans 14 amino acids. CDR3 amino acids: CASSSRTSGYEQYF. The CDR3 nucleotides read TGTGCCAGTAGTAGCAGGACTAGCGGCTACGAGCAGTACTTC.

The chain uses TRBV11-3 and TRBJ2-1, with 11 bases lining up with TRBD2. Trimming cost V 5 bases and J 7 bases; bases outside gene matches: 7. Germline V gene data show CDR1 as SGHNT and CDR2 as YENEEA. This CDR3 has 15 amino acids. CDR3: CASSVTGTSGNEQFF. CDR3 bases: TGTGCCAGCAGCGTAACCGGGACTAGCGGTAATGAGCAGTTCTTC.

The chain couples TRBV6-6 to TRBJ1-2; D gene unclear. CDR1 is MNHNY, CDR2 SVGAGI, per germline (reference sequence). Trimming left V 6 bases short and J 5 bases short, with 13 bases between. This CDR3 is 13 amino acids long. In nucleotides, the CDR3 is TGTGCCAGCAGCGGACGGAAATCTTATGGCTACACCTTC. Protein: CASSGRKSYGYTF.

This clone was seen more than once but under ten times. This rearrangement joins TRBV5-4 to TRBJ2-4, with no clear D. This CDR3 has 13 amino acids. Trimming cost V 0 bases and J 7 bases, with 8 bases left between them. Looked up from germline, CDR1 is SGHNT and CDR2 is YYREEE (reference sequence). The CDR3 DNA sequence: TGTGCCAGCAGCTTGGCCGGGCCTAACATTCAGTACTTC. Translating gives CASSLAGPNIQYF. Together with reference TRBV5-4 and TRBJ2-4, the CDR3 gives the full variable domain: ETGVTQSPTHLIKTRGQQVTLRCSSQSGHNTVSWYQQALGQGPQFIFQYYREEENGRGNFPPRFSGLQFPNYSSELNVNALELDDSALYLCASSLAGPNIQYFGAGTRLSVL.